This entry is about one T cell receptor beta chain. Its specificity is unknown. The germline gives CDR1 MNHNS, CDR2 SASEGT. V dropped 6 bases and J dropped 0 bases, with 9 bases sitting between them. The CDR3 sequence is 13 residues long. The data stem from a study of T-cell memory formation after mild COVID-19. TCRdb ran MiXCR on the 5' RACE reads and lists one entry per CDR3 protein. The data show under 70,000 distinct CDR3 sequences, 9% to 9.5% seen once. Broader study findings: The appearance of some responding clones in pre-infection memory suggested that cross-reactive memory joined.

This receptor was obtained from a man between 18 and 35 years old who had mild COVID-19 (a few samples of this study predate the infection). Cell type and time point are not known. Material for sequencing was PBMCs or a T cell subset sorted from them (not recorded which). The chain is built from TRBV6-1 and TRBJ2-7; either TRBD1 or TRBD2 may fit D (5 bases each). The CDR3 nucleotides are TGTGCCAGCAGAGGGACCCTCTCCTACGAGCAGTACTTC. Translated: CASRGTLSYEQYF.